What follows are 8 T cell receptor beta chains derived from one specimen sequenced in a study of identical twins. A single record per CDR3 protein comes from TCRdb applying MiXCR to the 5' RACE reads. The table shows more than 200,000 distinct CDR3 sequences, with about 14% occurring only once. Sequenced material: memory (CD45RO+) T cells sorted from blood. The origin of the receptors is a woman between 18 and 29 years old in good health.

This clonotype has a handful of counts. The chain combines TRBV6-4 with TRBJ2-1; 8 bases fit TRBD1. Germline-derived CDR1 and CDR2 are MRHNA and SNTAGT. CDR3 length: 13 amino acids. V lost 4 bases to trimming and J lost 4 bases; unmatched junction nucleotides: 0. The CDR3: CASSGDRYNEQFF. The CDR3 DNA reads as TGTGCCAGCAGTGGGGACAGGTACAATGAGCAGTTCTTC.

This clonotype was detected only a few times. V gene TRBV5-1 combines with J gene TRBJ2-7, with D tentatively TRBD1 (6 bases). Germline V gives CDR1 SGHRS, CDR2 YFSETQ. The CDR3 is made up of 12 amino acids. Trimming cost V 6 bases and J 3 bases, with 10 bases left between them. The CDR3 coding sequence is TGCGCCAGCAAGAGACAGGACTACGAGCAGTACTTC. Translating it yields CASKRQDYEQYF.

The V and J genes are TRBV6-1 and TRBJ1-2; TRBD1 aligns across 8 bases. The junction had 5 bases not matched to a gene; V was cut back by 6 bases and J by 5 bases. CDR3 size: 13 residues. CDR1 is MNHNS and CDR2 is SASEGT in the germline V gene. The CDR3 loop is CASRATGGYGYTF. The DNA for the CDR3 is TGTGCCAGCAGAGCAACAGGGGGGTATGGCTACACCTTC.

CDR3 amino acids: CASSQTSGEGTQYF. For the CDR3, the DNA is TGTGCCAGCAGCCAGACTAGCGGGGAAGGTACGCAGTATTTT. The rearrangement joins TRBV3-1 to TRBJ2-3, with 11 bases lining up with TRBD2. The V gene's germline CDR1 is LGHDT and CDR2 YNNKEL (reference sequence). Trimming removed 3 bases from V and 8 bases from J; junction bases left unmatched: 4. The CDR3 consists of 14 residues.

This rearrangement joins TRBV4-2 to TRBJ2-6, with a possible D match to TRBD1 (6 bases). The germline V and J ends were trimmed by 0 bases and 4 bases, with 7 bases remaining between them. This CDR3 contains 15 residues. Looked up from germline, CDR1 is LGHNA and CDR2 is YNFKEQ. The CDR3 DNA reads as TGTGCCAGCAGCCAAGATGGGGGCGGGGCCAACGTCCTGACTTTC. Encoded protein: CASSQDGGGANVLTF.

This rearrangement joins TRBV12-3 or TRBV12-4 to TRBJ2-3; D is perhaps TRBD2 (6 bases). The CDR3 is 15 residues long. The V end lost 6 bases, the J end lost 3 bases, and 16 bases lay between the germline ends. As DNA, the CDR3 is TGTGCCAGCAGCTGGGTCAGACGGGGGACAGATACGCAGTATTTT. Its protein product is CASSWVRRGTDTQYF.

The chain employs TRBV10-1 and TRBJ1-6; D might be TRBD1 (5 bases). Trimming cost V 2 bases and J 6 bases, with 11 bases left between them. The germline CDR1 and CDR2 sequences are WNHNN and SYGVQD (reference sequence). This CDR3 is 15 amino acids long. The DNA for the CDR3 is TGCGCCAGCAGTGAGGAGGGGAAGGGTAATTCACCCCTCCACTTT. Residues: CASSEEGKGNSPLHF.

J is TRBJ2-3 and V is TRBV19; 7 bases map to TRBD2. The CDR3 has 17 residues. V gave up 6 bases and J gave up 5 bases; unmatched junction bases: 17. Germline-derived CDR1 and CDR2 are LNHDA and SQIVND (reference sequence). The CDR3 protein is CASSRTGGSGEGDTQYF. The CDR3 DNA reads as TGTGCCAGTAGCCGAACCGGGGGGAGCGGAGAGGGAGATACGCAGTATTTT.